Detailed here is one T cell receptor beta chain. This table comes from immunoSEQ multiplex PCR, and its TCRdb copy is limited to in-frame clones, with some not included. The data contain 100,000 to 150,000 clones, 80% to 90% of them singletons. V was pared by 4 bases and J by 0 bases, with 19 bases between. CDR1 is MDHEN and CDR2 is SYDVKM in the germline V gene. The CDR3 loop spans 17 amino acids. This sample is drawn from a study of blood T cell repertoires in COVID-19. The TCR originated in a man aged 55 to 70 with COVID-19, enrolled during active disease. This chain connects TRBV28 to TRBJ2-7, with a possible D match to TRBD2 (5 bases). Sequencing was done on a sample of peripheral blood. In DNA form, the CDR3 reads TGTGCCAGCAGTTATTACGGGGAAGACGGTCTCTCCTACGAGCAGTACTTC. Residues: CASSYYGEDGLSYEQYF. The whole variable domain, remainder taken from reference TRBV28 and TRBJ2-7, is DVKVTQSSRYLVKRTGEKVFLECVQDMDHENMFWYRQDPGLGLRLIYFSYDVKMKEKGDIPEGYSVSREKKERFSLILESASTNQTSMYLCASSYYGEDGLSYEQYFGPGTRLTVT.